Listed here are 10 T cell receptor beta chains from one sample, sequenced in a study of cytomegalovirus exposure and HLA in healthy donors. PCR was performed using 60 Vbeta and 13 Jbeta primers. Profiling relied on immunoSEQ multiplex PCR, and the TCRdb table lists in-frame clones only, not all of them. This sample has tens of thousands of clones, with more than 70% found just once. Specimen: PBMCs. The receptors shown here come from a man in his forties in good health and CMV-seronegative.

V is TRBV5-1 and J is TRBJ2-3; TRBD2 matches at 11 bases. Germline V lookup: CDR1 SGHRS, CDR2 YFSETQ. V was clipped by 5 bases and J by 2 bases; unmatched bases: 7. The CDR3 totals 16 residues. CDR3 protein: CASRTGLAELTDTQYF. CDR3 nucleotides: TGCGCCAGCAGAACGGGACTAGCGGAACTCACAGATACGCAGTATTTT.

The chain combines TRBV15 with TRBJ2-2, with D possibly matching TRBD1 (6 bases). CDR3 length: 16 residues. The germline V gene encodes CDR1 LNHNV and CDR2 YYDKDF (reference sequence). The V end lost 8 bases, the J end lost 0 bases, and 16 bases lay between the germline ends. The CDR3 nucleotides are TGTGCCACCCGACAGGTTCCCCCCTCGAACACCGGGGAGCTGTTTTTT. It specifies CATRQVPPSNTGELFF.

For this clone: The sample has other DNA sequences that encode this CDR3 too. The chain has TRBV19 and TRBJ1-1, with 8 nucleotides matching TRBD1. From germline, CDR1 is LNHDA and CDR2 SQIVND (reference sequence). The V and J ends lost 4 bases and 4 bases, in that order; junction bases with no gene match: 8. This CDR3 is 15 amino acids long. The chain's CDR3 is CASSTLTGGGTEAFF. The DNA of the CDR3 is TGTGCCAGTAGTACCCTCACAGGGGGAGGCACTGAAGCTTTCTTT.

V and J are TRBV6-6 and TRBJ1-2; 7 nucleotides match TRBD1. This CDR3 comprises 16 residues. The V and J ends lost 7 bases and 5 bases, in that order; junction bases with no gene match: 16. Per the germline V gene, CDR1 is MNHNY and CDR2 is SVGAGI (reference sequence). The CDR3 coding sequence is TGTGCCAGCACCGAGGACAGGTCTCCTGGGGCGTATGGCTACACCTTC. Amino acids: CASTEDRSPGAYGYTF.

The chain has TRBV14 and TRBJ2-7; 8 positions agree with TRBD2. This CDR3 spans 15 amino acids. The V segment lost 1 base and the J segment 2 bases; nucleotides outside the gene matches: 4. Germline CDR1 is SGHDN and CDR2 is FVKESK. The CDR3 loop is CASSQGGSGAYEQYF. CDR3 coding DNA: TGTGCCAGCAGCCAAGGTGGTAGCGGGGCCTACGAGCAGTACTTC. Variable domain in full (rest from reference TRBV14 and TRBJ2-7): EAGVTQFPSHSVIEKGQTVTLRCDPISGHDNLYWYRRVMGKEIKFLLHFVKESKQDESGMPNNRFLAERTGGTYSTLKVQPAELEDSGVYFCASSQGGSGAYEQYFGPGTRLTVT.

The rearrangement uses TRBV30 and TRBJ1-2, with a tentative D call TRBD1 (5 bases). Trimming took 5 bases from V and 0 from J, leaving 13 bases between them. Germline-derived CDR1 and CDR2 are GTSNPN and SVGIG (reference sequence). The CDR3 loop spans 14 amino acids. The CDR3 loop reads CAWGGVTSNYGYTF. The CDR3 nucleotides read TGTGCCTGGGGGGGGGTGACCTCTAACTATGGCTACACCTTC.

The V and J genes are TRBV29-1 and TRBJ1-4, with 7 bases matching TRBD1. The CDR3 is 15 residues long. In germline, CDR1 is SQVTM, CDR2 ANQGSEA. The V gene end was trimmed by 5 bases and the J gene end by 3 bases; junction bases not matched to a gene: 9. The CDR3 reads CSVSDRDPPNEKLFF. The CDR3 DNA reads TGCAGCGTTTCCGACAGGGATCCGCCTAATGAAAAACTGTTTTTT.

The V gene is TRBV28, the J gene TRBJ2-2; 13 bases agree with TRBD2. This CDR3 spans 16 amino acids. Germline V gene data show CDR1 as MDHEN and CDR2 as SYDVKM. V trimming: 6 bases; J trimming: 8 bases; junction bases outside the gene matches: 9. As DNA, the CDR3 is TGTGCCAGCAGGGGGGGGACTAGCGGGACGGAGGGGGAGCTGTTTTTT. Its translation is CASRGGTSGTEGELFF.

The chain recombines TRBV5-6 with TRBJ2-2; TRBD1 agrees at 9 bases. The V gene's germline CDR1 is SGHDT and CDR2 YYEEEE. The CDR3 consists of 15 residues. V dropped 2 bases and J dropped 4; count of bases not matched to a gene: 3. The CDR3 protein is CASSFRDRVTGELFF. The CDR3 DNA follows: TGTGCCAGCAGCTTCCGGGACAGGGTCACCGGGGAGCTGTTTTTT. The whole variable domain, remainder taken from reference TRBV5-6 and TRBJ2-2, is DAGVTQSPTHLIKTRGQQVTLRCSPKSGHDTVSWYQQALGQGPQFIFQYYEEEERQRGNFPDRFSGHQFPNYSSELNVNALLLGDSALYLCASSFRDRVTGELFFGEGSRLTVL.

With respect to this clone: At one boundary the junction diverges from the germline segment, which might be a read error. The chain links TRBV28 to TRBJ1-1, with D unresolved. CDR3 length: 13 amino acids. From germline, CDR1 is MDHEN and CDR2 SYDVKM. CDR3 nucleotide sequence: TGTGCCAGCTACATGGGAGGTAACAATGAAGCTTTCTTT. Its translation is CASYMGGNNEAFF.